This TCR beta chain was documented in a study of cytomegalovirus exposure and HLA in healthy donors. Across the study: An early data release held 80 million or so unique TCRs from HLA-typed donors.

This clone was counted only a few times. Antigen specificity is unknown. Healthy bone marrow donors made up the cohort. Though probably carrying unrecorded immune exposures, donors were nominally healthy at sampling. The PCR made use of 60 Vbeta and 13 Jbeta primers. Clones were sequenced by immunoSEQ multiplex PCR, and TCRdb holds only the in-frame ones, with some missing. Of 120,000 or so clones in the sample, just over 65% were seen once. The CDR3 has 14 amino acids. Trimming shortened V by 4 bases and J by 3 bases, and 15 bases separated the two germline ends. Germline V gives CDR1 SQVTM, CDR2 ANQGSEA. Findings of the study overall: TCR beta V segments were, for the most part, productive about 87% or about 30% of the time in an earlier analysis.

This receptor was taken from a man between 18 and 29 years old in good health and CMV-seronegative. The V and J genes are TRBV29-1 and TRBJ1-1, with D perhaps TRBD1 (5 bases). Material for sequencing was PBMCs. CDR3: CSVGFRVADTEAFF. For the CDR3, the DNA is TGCAGCGTTGGGTTCAGGGTGGCAGACACTGAAGCTTTCTTT.